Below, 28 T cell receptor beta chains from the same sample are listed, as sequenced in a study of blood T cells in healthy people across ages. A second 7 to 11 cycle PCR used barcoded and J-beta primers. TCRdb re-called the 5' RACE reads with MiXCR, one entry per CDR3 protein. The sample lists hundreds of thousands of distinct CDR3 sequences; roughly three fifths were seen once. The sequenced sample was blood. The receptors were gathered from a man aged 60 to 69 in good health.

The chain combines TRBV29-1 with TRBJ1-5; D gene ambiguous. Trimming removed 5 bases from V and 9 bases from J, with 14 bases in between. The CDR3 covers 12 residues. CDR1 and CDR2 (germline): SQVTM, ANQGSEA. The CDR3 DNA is TGCAGCGTTCAGGATTGGGATCGGCCCCAGCATTTT. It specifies CSVQDWDRPQHF.

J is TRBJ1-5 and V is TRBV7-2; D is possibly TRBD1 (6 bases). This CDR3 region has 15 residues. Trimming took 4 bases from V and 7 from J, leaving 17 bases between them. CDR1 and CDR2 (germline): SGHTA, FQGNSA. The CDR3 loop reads CASSSKSGDGQPQHF. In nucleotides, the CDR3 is TGTGCCAGCAGCTCAAAATCAGGGGACGGACAGCCCCAGCATTTT.

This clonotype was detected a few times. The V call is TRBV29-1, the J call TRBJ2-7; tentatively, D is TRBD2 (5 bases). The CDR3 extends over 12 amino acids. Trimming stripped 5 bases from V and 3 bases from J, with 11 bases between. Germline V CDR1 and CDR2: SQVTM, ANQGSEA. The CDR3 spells CSVIEGDYEQYF. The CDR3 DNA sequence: TGCAGCGTTATAGAGGGCGACTACGAGCAGTACTTC.

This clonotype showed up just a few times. CDR3 loop: CASSPTDQETQYF. CDR3 DNA: TGCGCCAGCAGCCCCACGGACCAAGAGACCCAGTACTTC. The rearrangement uses TRBV4-1 and TRBJ2-5; D remains unclear. Trimming took 4 bases from V and 0 from J, leaving 6 bases between them. There are 13 residues in the CDR3. Germline CDR1 reads MGHRA; CDR2 reads YSYEKL.

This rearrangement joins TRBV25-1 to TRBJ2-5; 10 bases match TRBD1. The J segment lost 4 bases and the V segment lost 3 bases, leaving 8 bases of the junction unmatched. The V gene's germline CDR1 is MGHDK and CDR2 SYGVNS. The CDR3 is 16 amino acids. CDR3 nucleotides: TGTGCCAGCAGTGATTGGACAGGGGGACTCGTAGAGACCCAGTACTTC. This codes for CASSDWTGGLVETQYF. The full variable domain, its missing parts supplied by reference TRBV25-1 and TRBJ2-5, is EADIYQTPRYLVIGTGKKITLECSQTMGHDKMYWYQQDPGMELHLIHYSYGVNSTEKGDLSSESTVSRIRTEHFPLTLESARPSHTSQYLCASSDWTGGLVETQYFGPGTRLLVL.

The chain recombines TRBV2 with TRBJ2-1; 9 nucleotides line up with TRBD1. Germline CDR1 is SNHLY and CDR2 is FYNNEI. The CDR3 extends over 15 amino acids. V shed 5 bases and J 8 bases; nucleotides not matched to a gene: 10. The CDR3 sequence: CASSPQGAPGYEQFF. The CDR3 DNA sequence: TGTGCCAGCAGTCCACAGGGGGCGCCTGGGTATGAGCAGTTCTTC.

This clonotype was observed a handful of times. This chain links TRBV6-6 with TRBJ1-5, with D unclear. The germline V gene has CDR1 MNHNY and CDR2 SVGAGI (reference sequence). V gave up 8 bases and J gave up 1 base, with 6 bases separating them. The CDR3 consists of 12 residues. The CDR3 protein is CASAGSNQPQHF. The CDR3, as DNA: TGTGCCAGCGCTGGGAGCAATCAGCCCCAGCATTTT.

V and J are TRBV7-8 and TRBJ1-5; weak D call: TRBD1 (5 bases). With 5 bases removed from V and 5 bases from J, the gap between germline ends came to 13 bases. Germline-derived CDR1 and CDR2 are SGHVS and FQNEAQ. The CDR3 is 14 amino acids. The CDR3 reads CASSPGDSYQPQHF. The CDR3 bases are TGTGCCAGCAGCCCGGGGGACTCCTATCAGCCCCAGCATTTT.

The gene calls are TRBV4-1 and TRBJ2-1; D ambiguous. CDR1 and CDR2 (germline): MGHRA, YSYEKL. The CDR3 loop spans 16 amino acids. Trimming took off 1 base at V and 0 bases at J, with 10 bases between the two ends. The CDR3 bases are TGCGCCAGCAGCCAAGTCAACCTAGTCTCCTACAATGAGCAGTTCTTC. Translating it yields CASSQVNLVSYNEQFF.

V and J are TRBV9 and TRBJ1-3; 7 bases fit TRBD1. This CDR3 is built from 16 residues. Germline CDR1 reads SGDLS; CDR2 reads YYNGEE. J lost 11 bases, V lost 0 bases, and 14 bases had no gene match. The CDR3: CASSVALASSTGAIYF. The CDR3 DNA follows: TGTGCCAGCAGCGTAGCTTTGGCCAGTTCAACAGGGGCCATATATTTT.

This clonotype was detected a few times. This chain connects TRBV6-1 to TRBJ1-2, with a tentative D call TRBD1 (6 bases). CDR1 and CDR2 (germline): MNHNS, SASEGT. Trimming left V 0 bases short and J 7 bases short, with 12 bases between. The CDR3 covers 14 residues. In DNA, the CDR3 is TGTGCCAGCAGTGAAGCGGCAGGGGAGTCTGGCTACACCTTC. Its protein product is CASSEAAGESGYTF.

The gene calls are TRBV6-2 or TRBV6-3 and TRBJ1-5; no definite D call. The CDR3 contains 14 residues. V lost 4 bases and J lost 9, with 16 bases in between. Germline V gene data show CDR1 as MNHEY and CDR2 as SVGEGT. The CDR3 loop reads CASSSQSGVWPQHF. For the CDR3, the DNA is TGTGCCAGCAGTTCACAGTCCGGAGTGTGGCCCCAGCATTTT.

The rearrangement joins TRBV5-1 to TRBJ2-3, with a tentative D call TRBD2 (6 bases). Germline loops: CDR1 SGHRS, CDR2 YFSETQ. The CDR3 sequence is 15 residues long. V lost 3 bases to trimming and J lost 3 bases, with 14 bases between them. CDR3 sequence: CASSSPRGMTDTQYF. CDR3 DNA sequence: TGCGCCAGCAGCTCCCCGCGGGGAATGACAGATACGCAGTATTTT.

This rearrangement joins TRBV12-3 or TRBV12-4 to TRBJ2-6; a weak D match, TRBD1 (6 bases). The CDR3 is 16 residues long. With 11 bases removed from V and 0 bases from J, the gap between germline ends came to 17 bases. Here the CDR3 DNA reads TGTGCCTGCAAGGTTCAGGGGACCTCTGGGGCCAACGTCCTGACTTTC. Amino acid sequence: CACKVQGTSGANVLTF.

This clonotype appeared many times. Here the CDR3 reads CASTSMGGETQYF. CDR3 bases: TGTGCCAGCACCTCTATGGGGGGCGAGACCCAGTACTTC. V is TRBV6-5 and J is TRBJ2-5, with D possibly being TRBD1 or TRBD2 (6 bases each). The CDR3 is 13 amino acids. In germline, CDR1 is MNHEY, CDR2 SVGAGI. Deletions cut 7 bases from V and 5 bases from J, with 14 bases between.

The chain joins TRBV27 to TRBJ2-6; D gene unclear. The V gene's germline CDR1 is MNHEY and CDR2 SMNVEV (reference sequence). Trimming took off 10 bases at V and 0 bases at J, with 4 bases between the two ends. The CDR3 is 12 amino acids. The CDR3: CAIRSGANVLTF. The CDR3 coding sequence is TGTGCCATCCGCTCTGGGGCCAACGTCCTGACTTTC.

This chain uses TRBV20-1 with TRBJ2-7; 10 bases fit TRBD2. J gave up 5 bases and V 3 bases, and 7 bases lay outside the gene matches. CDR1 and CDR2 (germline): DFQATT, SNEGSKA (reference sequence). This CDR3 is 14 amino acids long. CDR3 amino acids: CSARGSGGLNEQYF. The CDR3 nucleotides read TGCAGTGCTAGGGGTAGCGGGGGGCTTAACGAGCAGTACTTC.

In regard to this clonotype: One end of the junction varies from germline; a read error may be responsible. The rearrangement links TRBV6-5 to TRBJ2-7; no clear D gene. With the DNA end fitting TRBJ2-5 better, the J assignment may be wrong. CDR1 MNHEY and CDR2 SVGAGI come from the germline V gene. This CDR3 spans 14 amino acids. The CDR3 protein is CASRPVGLVGTQYF. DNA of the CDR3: TGCGCCAGCAGACCGGTGGGGTTAGTTGGGACCCAGTACTTC.

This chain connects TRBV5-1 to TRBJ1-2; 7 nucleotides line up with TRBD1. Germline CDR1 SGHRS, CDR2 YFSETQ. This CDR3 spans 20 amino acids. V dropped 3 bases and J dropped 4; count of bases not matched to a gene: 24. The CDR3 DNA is TGCGCCAGCAGCTCCAACGCTCCGACAGGGAGAACAATATTCGCCTATGGCTACACCTTC. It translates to CASSSNAPTGRTIFAYGYTF.

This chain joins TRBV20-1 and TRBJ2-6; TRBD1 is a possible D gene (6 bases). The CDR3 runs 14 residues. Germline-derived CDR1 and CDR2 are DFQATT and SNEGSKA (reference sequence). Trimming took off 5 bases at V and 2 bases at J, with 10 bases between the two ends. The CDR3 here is CSAPTGTGANVLTF. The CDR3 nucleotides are TGCAGTGCTCCAACAGGGACTGGGGCCAACGTCCTGACTTTC.

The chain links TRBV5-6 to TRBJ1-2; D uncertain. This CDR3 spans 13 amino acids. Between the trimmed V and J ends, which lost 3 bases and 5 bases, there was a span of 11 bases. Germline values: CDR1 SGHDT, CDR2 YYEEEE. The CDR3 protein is CASSWADIYGYTF. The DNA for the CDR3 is TGTGCCAGCAGCTGGGCAGACATTTATGGCTACACCTTC.

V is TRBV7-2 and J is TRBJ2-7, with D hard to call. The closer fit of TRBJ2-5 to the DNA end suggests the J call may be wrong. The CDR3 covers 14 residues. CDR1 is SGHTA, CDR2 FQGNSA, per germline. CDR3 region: CASSLTAVPGTQYF. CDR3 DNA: TGTGCCAGCAGCTTGACTGCCGTCCCGGGGACCCAGTACTTC.

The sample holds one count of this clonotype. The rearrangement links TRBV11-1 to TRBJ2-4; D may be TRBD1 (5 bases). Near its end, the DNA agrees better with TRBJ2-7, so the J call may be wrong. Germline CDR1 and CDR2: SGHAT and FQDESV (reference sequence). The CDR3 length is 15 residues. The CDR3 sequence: CASSLSAGPTYEQYF. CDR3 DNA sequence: TGTGCCAGCAGCTTATCGGCAGGGCCTACCTACGAGCAGTACTTC.

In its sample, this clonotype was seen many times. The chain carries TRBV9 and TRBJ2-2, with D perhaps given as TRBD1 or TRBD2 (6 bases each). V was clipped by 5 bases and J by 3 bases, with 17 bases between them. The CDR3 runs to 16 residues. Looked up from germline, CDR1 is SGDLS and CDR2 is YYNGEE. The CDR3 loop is CASRPRGTGDTGELFF. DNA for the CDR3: TGTGCCAGCAGGCCAAGGGGGACGGGGGACACCGGGGAGCTGTTTTTT.

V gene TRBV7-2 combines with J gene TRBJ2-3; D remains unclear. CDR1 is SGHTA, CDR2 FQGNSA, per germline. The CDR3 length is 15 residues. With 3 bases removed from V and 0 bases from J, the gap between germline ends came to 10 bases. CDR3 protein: CASSLMVASTDTQYF. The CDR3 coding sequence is TGTGCCAGCAGCTTGATGGTGGCTAGCACAGATACGCAGTATTTT.

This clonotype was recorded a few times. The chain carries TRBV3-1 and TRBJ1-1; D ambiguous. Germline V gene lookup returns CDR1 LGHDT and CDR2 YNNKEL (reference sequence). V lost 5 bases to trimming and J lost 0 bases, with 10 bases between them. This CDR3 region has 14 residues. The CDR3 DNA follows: TGTGCCAGCAGCTCCAGCGACATGAACACTGAAGCTTTCTTT. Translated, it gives CASSSSDMNTEAFF.

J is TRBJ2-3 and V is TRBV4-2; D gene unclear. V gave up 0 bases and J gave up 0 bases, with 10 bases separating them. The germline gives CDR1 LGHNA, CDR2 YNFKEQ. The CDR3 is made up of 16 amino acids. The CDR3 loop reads CASSQDILVSTDTQYF. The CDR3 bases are TGTGCCAGCAGCCAAGATATCCTAGTGAGCACAGATACGCAGTATTTT.

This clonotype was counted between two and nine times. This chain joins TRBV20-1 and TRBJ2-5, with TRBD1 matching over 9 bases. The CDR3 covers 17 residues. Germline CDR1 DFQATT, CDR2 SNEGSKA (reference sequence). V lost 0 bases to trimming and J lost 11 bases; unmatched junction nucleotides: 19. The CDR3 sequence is CSARDQPRTGAWNEQYF. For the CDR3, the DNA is TGCAGTGCTAGAGATCAACCCCGGACAGGGGCGTGGAATGAGCAGTACTTC.